This T cell receptor (beta chain) was captured in a study of beta chain features in type 1 diabetes (dated by TCRdb to 2016 to 2019). About the study as a whole: Mean age, gender distribution, total cell number and subset yield did not differ between patients and healthy donors. Across all samples, approximately 100 million sorted cells were examined, and cell number per subset correlated strongly with RNA yield. In the study, TCRB repertoires of sorted circulating CD4+ T cell subsets from recently diagnosed type 1 diabetes patients were compared with those of matched healthy donors. Whereas all 28 donors provided naive and central memory subsets, regulatory and stem cell-like memory subsets were isolated from just 8 patients and roughly 8 healthy donors.

A single peripheral blood draw of 95 to 150 mL on average was collected from each donor into heparinised tubes. A BD FACSAria II was used to sort naive, central memory, regulatory and stem cell-like memory CD4+ T cells with a panel that included CD45RO, CCR7, CD25, CD127, CD95 and CD27. Purity was above 98% for every sorted population. PBMCs were isolated right away by Lymphoprep density gradient centrifugation and were stained directly, without culture. So that batch effects would be minimized, each experiment stained and sorted samples in pairs, pairing one healthy donor with one patient. CDR1 is given as SGHTA and CDR2 as FQGNSA, both from the germline V gene. The CDR3 runs 15 residues from the cysteine to the phenylalanine. Just CDR3 DNA is preserved here, 45 bases in frame from base 1. Relative to germline, V is 1 base shorter and J is 4 bases shorter, with 13 bases between their ends. General study outcomes and caveats: A moderate but significant shortening of TCRB CDR3 length was observed in type 1 diabetes patients in all four CD4+ subsets. Naive, central memory and regulatory TCRB repertoires appeared to be more alike among patients than among healthy donors. Because cDNA was sequenced instead of genomic DNA, highly expressing activated cells could be over-represented, though the groups showed no difference in activation or CD3 levels. Fewer insertions and more nucleotide deletions at VDJ recombination sites were observed in patients with type 1 diabetes, implying thymic rearrangement abnormalities. Because the HLA sub-analyses included only small numbers of individuals, any influence of HLA type on TCRB rearrangement was left unresolved. Shorter templates might have been favored by PCR, but patient and control samples were amplified and corrected together, so both groups would have been affected equally by any skew.

Concerning this clone itself: There is no known antigen for this receptor. Per-nucleotide qualities are absent, and no much larger clonotype sits a single base away.

All of the isolated RNA was reverse transcribed with the High Capacity cDNA Reverse Transcription Kit, so expressed TCRB transcripts were sequenced. Naive, central memory and regulatory T cell samples underwent deep immunoSEQ sequencing, averaging roughly 3.5 million total reads per sample. Sorted cells were lysed in RLT buffer, and RNA was extracted using DNase-treated RNeasy Micro or Mini kits according to cell number. To prevent cross-contamination, every cell subset was processed on its own, while patient and healthy donor samples were processed together. TCRB sequences were amplified from cDNA with the immunoSEQ multiplex PCR, producing 87-bp fragments spanning the CDR3 region. Sequencing of the amplicons was done on the Illumina HiSeq platform. As for the authors' bioinformatics: Synthetic template baselines were used to correct PCR bias computationally, reads within Hamming distance 2 were collapsed together, and singletons that could not be merged were discarded. Reads were aligned to IMGT to assign V, D and J genes, CDR3 length, and insertions or deletions at six rearrangement sites. Within each subset, clonotype counts were normalized to sorted cell number, after which true diversity and Gini coefficients were computed with the tcR R package. The overlap coefficient, calculated on TCRB nucleotide sequences, was used to measure repertoire sharing. As a proxy for the pre-selection repertoire, out-of-frame TCRB sequences from naive cells were analyzed. This is the immuneACCESS table as TCRdb keeps it, with only in-frame sequences that have V and J called. A part of the clones is gone; compared with another copy, unresolved V genes explain less than half, and the rest is unexplained. V, J and clone size are those of that table, while D and trimming were read from the DNA. This sample holds around 240,000 clones; around 68% were observed only once. The ten biggest clones cover 0.053% of the sample.

The sample consisted of naive CD4+ T cells from blood. The cell subset or site label on this specimen signifies: true naive CD4+ T cells. The origin of this receptor is a man aged 30 to 39 in good health. Recombination connected TRBV7-2 to TRBJ1-2; no D gene can be assigned with confidence. The DNA reads as follows: TGTGCCAGCAGCTTAGGGGCCAGGCCGTTCTATGGCTACACCTTC. It encodes CASSLGARPFYGYTF.